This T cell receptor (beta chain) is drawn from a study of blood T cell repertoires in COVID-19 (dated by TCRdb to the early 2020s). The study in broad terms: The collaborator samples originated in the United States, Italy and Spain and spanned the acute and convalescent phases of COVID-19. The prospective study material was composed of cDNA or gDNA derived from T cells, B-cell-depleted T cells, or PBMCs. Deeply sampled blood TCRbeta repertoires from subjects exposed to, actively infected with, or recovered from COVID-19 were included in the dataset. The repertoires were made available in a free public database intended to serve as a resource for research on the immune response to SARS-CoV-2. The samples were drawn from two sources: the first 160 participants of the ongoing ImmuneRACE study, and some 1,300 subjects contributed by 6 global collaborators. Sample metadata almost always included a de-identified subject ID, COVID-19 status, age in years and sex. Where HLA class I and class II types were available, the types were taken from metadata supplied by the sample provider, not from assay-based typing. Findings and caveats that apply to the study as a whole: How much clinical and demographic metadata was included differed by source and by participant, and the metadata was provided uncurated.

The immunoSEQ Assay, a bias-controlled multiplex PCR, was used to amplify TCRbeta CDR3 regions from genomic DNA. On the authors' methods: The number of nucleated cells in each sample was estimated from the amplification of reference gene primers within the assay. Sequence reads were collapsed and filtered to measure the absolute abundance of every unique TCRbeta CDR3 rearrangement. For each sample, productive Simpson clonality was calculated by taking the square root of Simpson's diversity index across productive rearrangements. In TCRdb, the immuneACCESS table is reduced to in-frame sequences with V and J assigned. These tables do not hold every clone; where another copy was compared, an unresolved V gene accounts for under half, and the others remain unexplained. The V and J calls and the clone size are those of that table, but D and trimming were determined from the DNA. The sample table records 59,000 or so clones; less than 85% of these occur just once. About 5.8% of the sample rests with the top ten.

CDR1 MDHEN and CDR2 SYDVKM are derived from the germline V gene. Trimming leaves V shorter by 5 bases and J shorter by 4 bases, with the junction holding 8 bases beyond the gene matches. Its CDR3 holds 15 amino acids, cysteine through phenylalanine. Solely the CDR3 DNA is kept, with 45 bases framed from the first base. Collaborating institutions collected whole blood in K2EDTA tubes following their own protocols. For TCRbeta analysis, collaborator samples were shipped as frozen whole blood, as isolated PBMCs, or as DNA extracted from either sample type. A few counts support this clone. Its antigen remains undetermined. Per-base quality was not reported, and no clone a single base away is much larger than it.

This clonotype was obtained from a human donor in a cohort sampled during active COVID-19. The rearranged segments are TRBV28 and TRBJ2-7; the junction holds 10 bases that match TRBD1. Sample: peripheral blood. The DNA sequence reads TGTGCCAGCAGTGTGTCCGGGACAGGGGAATACGAGCAGTACTTC. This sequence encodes CASSVSGTGEYEQYF.